The rows below give T cell receptor beta chains drawn from one sample of a study of persistence of HIV-infected CD4 T cells. Their antigens are not known. Repertoires were generated with immunoSEQ multiplex PCR, while TCRdb's copy carries only in-frame clones and drops some. The sample has some 31,000 clones, 82% seen once; the top ten hold 0.8% to 0.9%. The input for sequencing was CD4+ T cells sorted from PBMCs after roughly 18-hour stimulation, taken from a patient who received antiretroviral therapy. Receptor source: an adult man with HIV who was CMV-seropositive. CDR3s include the opening cysteine and the closing phenylalanine or tryptophan. D genes are given only for firm matches. Some rows have no size entry. The others give once, few or many, or a class for an expanded clone.

clone size,CDR3 length,J gene,V gene,D gene,CDR3 protein,CDR3 DNA
-,15,TRBJ2-3,TRBV7-8,-,CASSRRMDGTDTQYF,TGTGCCAGCAGCCGGCGAATGGACGGCACAGATACGCAGTATTTT
-,13,TRBJ1-6,TRBV30,TRBD1,CAGGGQGYSPLHF,TGTGCCGGAGGGGGACAGGGGTATTCACCCCTCCACTTT
-,14,TRBJ2-1,TRBV5-1,-,CASSLVQGYNEQFF,TGCGCCAGCAGCTTGGTACAGGGATACAATGAGCAGTTCTTC
-,15,TRBJ2-2,TRBV3-1/TRBV3-2,TRBD2,CASSRPGLAGGELFF,TGTGCCAGCAGCCGCCCGGGACTAGCGGGCGGGGAGCTGTTTTTT
-,13,TRBJ2-5,TRBV29-1,-,CSGIGSNQETQYF,TGCAGCGGGATAGGGAGTAACCAAGAGACCCAGTACTTC
-,15,TRBJ1-2,TRBV5-1,TRBD1,CASSPPTGANYGYTF,TGCGCCAGCAGCCCACCGACAGGGGCTAACTATGGCTACACCTTC
once,17,TRBJ1-2,TRBV21-1,-,CASSTRQGKGPNYGYTF,TGTGCCAGCAGCACCCGACAGGGAAAGGGACCTAACTATGGCTACACCTTC
-,14,TRBJ2-1,TRBV9,-,CASSVIGGSREQFF,TGTGCCAGCAGCGTGATCGGGGGCAGTAGGGAGCAGTTCTTC
-,14,TRBJ2-3,TRBV7-9,-,CASSSDHFTDTQYF,TGTGCCAGCAGCTCGGACCATTTCACAGATACGCAGTATTTT
-,13,TRBJ1-5,TRBV7-9,-,CASMAGNTQPQHF,TGTGCCAGCATGGCAGGGAATACACAGCCCCAGCATTTT
-,15,TRBJ1-1,TRBV9,-,CASSPQGYSDTEAFF,TGTGCCAGCAGCCCACAGGGTTACTCGGACACTGAAGCTTTCTTT
-,16,TRBJ1-6,TRBV7-6,TRBD1,CASSSQGAGYSSPLHF,TGTGCCAGCAGCTCTCAGGGGGCAGGATACAGTTCACCCCTCCACTTT
-,16,TRBJ1-3,TRBV7-9,TRBD1,CASTLAGTVSGNTIYF,TGTGCCAGCACCCTCGCGGGGACAGTTTCTGGAAACACCATATATTTT
few,14,TRBJ2-7,TRBV4-2,-,CASSHSPGNYEQYF,TGTGCCAGCAGCCATTCTCCGGGGAACTACGAGCAGTACTTC
-,13,TRBJ1-5,TRBV7-6,-,CASSLGINQPQHF,TGTGCCAGCAGCTTAGGAATCAATCAGCCCCAGCATTTT
-,14,TRBJ1-6,TRBV3-1/TRBV3-2,TRBD1,CASSQAQGVSPLHF,TGTGCCAGCAGCCAAGCACAGGGGGTATCACCCCTCCACTTT
-,15,TRBJ1-2,TRBV7-6,TRBD1,CASSSSPQGIYGYTF,TGTGCCAGCAGCTCGAGCCCACAGGGGATCTATGGCTACACCTTC
-,15,TRBJ2-1,TRBV7-9,TRBD2,CASSVIAGGGNEQFF,TGTGCCAGCAGCGTTATAGCGGGGGGAGGCAATGAGCAGTTCTTC
-,16,TRBJ2-1,TRBV6-6,TRBD2,CASSRTSGGSYNEQFF,TGTGCCAGCAGCCGGACTAGCGGGGGCTCCTACAATGAGCAGTTCTTC
-,14,TRBJ2-5,TRBV4-2,-,CASSQGTRQETQYF,TGTGCCAGCAGCCAAGGCACAAGACAAGAGACCCAGTACTTC
-,13,TRBJ2-3,TRBV7-9,TRBD1,CASSLGQSDTQYF,TGTGCCAGCAGCCTGGGACAGTCAGATACGCAGTATTTT
-,14,TRBJ1-4,TRBV7-2,TRBD1,CASSLTGGKEKLFF,TGTGCCAGCAGCTTGACAGGGGGCAAGGAAAAACTGTTTTTT
-,12,TRBJ1-3,TRBV30,-,CAWSPTGNTIYF,TGTGCCTGGAGTCCTACTGGAAACACCATATATTTT
-,14,TRBJ2-3,TRBV12-2,-,CASRHRGPTDTQYF,TGTGCAAGTCGCCACCGGGGGCCCACAGATACGCAGTATTTT
-,16,TRBJ1-6,TRBV7-9,TRBD1,CASSQGQGFYNSPLHF,TGTGCCAGCAGCCAGGGACAGGGGTTTTATAATTCACCCCTCCACTTT
-,13,TRBJ1-2,TRBV6-1,TRBD1,CASSTGGVYGYTF,TGTGCCAGCTCAACAGGGGGCGTCTATGGCTACACCTTC
-,15,TRBJ2-4,TRBV18,TRBD1,CASSPQRGQGNIQYF,TGTGCCAGCTCACCACAGAGGGGGCAAGGAAACATTCAGTACTTC
-,13,TRBJ1-2,TRBV6-1,-,CASSDTFNYGYTF,TGTGCCAGCAGTGACACGTTTAACTATGGCTACACCTTC
-,15,TRBJ2-7,TRBV3-1/TRBV3-2,TRBD2,CASSRAGGVSYEQYF,TGTGCCAGCAGCCGTGCGGGGGGGGTCTCCTACGAGCAGTACTTC
-,13,TRBJ2-3,TRBV15,-,CATGGTGRGTQYF,TGTGCCACCGGCGGGACGGGACGTGGGACGCAGTATTTT
few,16,TRBJ1-2,TRBV19,TRBD1,CASSISTGGRSYGYTF,TGTGCCAGTAGTATCTCGACAGGGGGCAGAAGCTATGGCTACACCTTC
-,14,TRBJ2-4,TRBV18,TRBD1,CASSPPGQGNIQYF,TGTGCCAGCTCACCTCCGGGACAGGGGAACATTCAGTACTTC
few,15,TRBJ1-5,TRBV7-2,-,CASSLGGLSNQPQHF,TGTGCCAGCAGCTTAGGGGGCCTTAGCAATCAGCCCCAGCATTTT
few,13,TRBJ2-7,TRBV6-1,TRBD2,CASSASGAYEQYF,TGTGCCAGCAGTGCTAGCGGAGCCTACGAGCAGTACTTC
-,15,TRBJ1-4,TRBV6-1,TRBD1,CASSEPGQGNEKLFF,TGTGCCAGCAGTGAGCCGGGACAGGGGAACGAAAAACTGTTTTTT
-,14,TRBJ2-3,TRBV7-2,-,CASSLQGATDTQYF,TGTGCCAGCAGCTTACAGGGCGCCACAGATACGCAGTATTTT
-,14,TRBJ2-7,TRBV5-8,-,CASSPRGRAYEQYF,TGTGCCAGCAGCCCCCGAGGCAGGGCATACGAGCAGTACTTC
-,13,TRBJ1-2,TRBV29-1,-,CSVEIQGLIGYTF,TGCAGCGTTGAAATTCAGGGTCTAATTGGCTACACCTTC
-,13,TRBJ2-3,TRBV4-3,-,CASSHVNTDTQYF,TGCGCCAGCAGCCACGTGAACACAGATACGCAGTATTTT
-,13,TRBJ2-5,TRBV25-1,-,CASSELTYETQYF,TGTGCCAGCAGTGAATTGACATACGAGACCCAGTACTTC
-,14,TRBJ2-2,TRBV19,-,CASSLDSKTGELFF,TGTGCCAGTAGTCTAGACAGCAAGACCGGGGAGCTGTTTTTT
-,13,TRBJ1-1,TRBV5-4,-,CASSLAGTLEAFF,TGTGCCAGCAGCTTGGCGGGGACCCTTGAAGCTTTCTTT
-,13,TRBJ2-7,TRBV7-9,-,CASSRSGTYEQYF,TGTGCCAGCAGCCGCAGCGGAACCTACGAGCAGTACTTC
-,16,TRBJ1-3,TRBV20-1,-,CSASSPGGREGNTIYF,TGCAGTGCTAGTTCCCCCGGGGGCCGGGAGGGCAACACCATATATTTT